The clone carrying this T cell receptor beta chain showed up many times. The CDR3 extends over 16 amino acids. Germline trimming cut 5 bases from V and 4 bases from J; bases unmatched to any gene: 5. The germline CDR1 and CDR2 sequences are SGHTA and FQGTGA. Amplification targeted TCR beta CDR3 regions from RNA transcripts. First-round RT-PCR targeting the TCR CDR3 was performed with the HTBI primer set. TCRdb reprocessed the multiplex PCR reads via MiXCR and lists one record per CDR3 protein. The sample has 600,000 to 650,000 distinct CDR3 sequences; roughly 17% are singletons. The data belong to a study of T cells in Graves' hyperthyroidism and ophthalmopathy.

The rearrangement links TRBV7-3 to TRBJ2-2; 12 bases match TRBD2. The sequence was collected from a woman between 25 and 40 years old with Graves' hyperthyroidism. Sequenced input: blood. CDR3 coding DNA: TGTGCCAGCAGCCCGCCGGGACTAGCGGGCACCGGGGAGCTGTTTTTT. This sequence encodes CASSPPGLAGTGELFF.